This T cell receptor beta chain was recorded in a study of patients and donors after allogeneic stem cell transplantation. TCRdb processed the RT-PCR reads anew with MiXCR; each CDR3 protein has one entry. Of about 960,000 distinct CDR3 sequences in the sample, roughly 18% are singletons; the top ten hold about 6%. V was cut by 6 bases and J by 6 bases, with 11 bases left in between. The length of the CDR3 is 13 residues. Per germline, CDR1 MNHEY and CDR2 SMNVEV (reference sequence). The chain uses TRBV27 and TRBJ2-2, with D possibly TRBD1 on 5 matching bases. Sequences were obtained from blood, either unsorted or a sorted T cell fraction (not recorded which). This sequence originates from a human donor who was either an allogeneic HSCT recipient or a stem cell or donor lymphocyte infusion donor (not recorded which). It is not recorded whose cells these are; they may come from a transplant donor. This CDR3 is CASRFRVAGELFF. CDR3 DNA: TGTGCCAGCAGATTCAGGGTAGCCGGGGAGCTGTTTTTT.